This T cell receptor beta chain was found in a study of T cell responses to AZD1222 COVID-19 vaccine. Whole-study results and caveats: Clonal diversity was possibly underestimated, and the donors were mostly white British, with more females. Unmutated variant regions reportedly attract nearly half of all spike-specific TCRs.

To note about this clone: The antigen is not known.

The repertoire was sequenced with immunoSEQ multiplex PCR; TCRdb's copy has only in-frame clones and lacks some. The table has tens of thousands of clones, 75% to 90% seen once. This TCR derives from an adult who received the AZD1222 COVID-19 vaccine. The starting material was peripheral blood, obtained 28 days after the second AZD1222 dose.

The CDR3 DNA reads TGTGCCAGCAGTTACTCGACTAGCTCCTACGAGCAGTACTTC. The encoded protein is CASSYSTSSYEQYF. V is TRBV6-2 or TRBV6-3 and J is TRBJ2-7, with D tentatively TRBD2 (6 bases). This CDR3 region has 14 residues. V lost 0 bases to trimming and J lost 0 bases, with 6 bases between them. The germline V gene encodes CDR1 MNHEY and CDR2 SVGEGT.